This T cell receptor (beta chain) was captured in a study of T cells of healthy individuals. This clonotype showed up many times. MiXCR, applied by TCRdb to the 5' RACE reads, yields one record per CDR3 protein. The sample consists of about 100,000 distinct CDR3 sequences, approximately 16% of them appearing once. The CDR3 spans 15 residues. Trimming removed 5 bases from V and 0 bases from J, with 17 bases in between. Germline CDR1 and CDR2: SQVTM and ANQGSEA. This sequence joins TRBV29-1 and TRBJ2-7; possibly TRBD2 for D (7 bases). The receptor comes from a human donor in good health. In DNA form, the CDR3 reads TGCAGCGTTACTTCACAGGGAGGGGGCTCCTACGAGCAGTACTTC. Its translation is CSVTSQGGGSYEQYF.